One T cell receptor (beta chain) is described in this entry. Here immunoSEQ multiplex PCR was the method, and the copy in TCRdb shows in-frame clones only, minus some. Here the sample spans 350,000 to 550,000 clones, around 88% being singletons. The data are from a study of blood T cell repertoires in COVID-19. Trimming took 3 bases from V and 1 from J, leaving 12 bases between them. The CDR3 covers 15 residues. Germline values: CDR1 MDHEN, CDR2 SYDVKM. V usage is TRBV28 and J usage is TRBJ1-1; D may be TRBD1 (6 bases). The TCR was taken from a woman aged 25-40 years with acute or convalescent COVID-19. The sequencing input was peripheral blood. As DNA, the CDR3 is TGTGCCAGCAGTTTGGCAGGGGTGGCGAACACTGAAGCTTTCTTT. Encoded protein: CASSLAGVANTEAFF.